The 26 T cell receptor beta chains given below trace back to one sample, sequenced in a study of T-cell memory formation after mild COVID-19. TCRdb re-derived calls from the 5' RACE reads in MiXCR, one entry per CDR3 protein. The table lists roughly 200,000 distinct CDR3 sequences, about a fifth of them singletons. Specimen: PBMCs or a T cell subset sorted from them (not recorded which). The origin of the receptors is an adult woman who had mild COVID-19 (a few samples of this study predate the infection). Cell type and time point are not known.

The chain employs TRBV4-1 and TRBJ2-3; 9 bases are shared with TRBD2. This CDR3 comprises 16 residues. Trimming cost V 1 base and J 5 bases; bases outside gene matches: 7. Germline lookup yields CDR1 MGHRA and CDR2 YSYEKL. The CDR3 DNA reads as TGCGCCAGCAGCCAAGCAGCTAGCGGGGTGGGAGATACGCAGTATTTT. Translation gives CASSQAASGVGDTQYF.

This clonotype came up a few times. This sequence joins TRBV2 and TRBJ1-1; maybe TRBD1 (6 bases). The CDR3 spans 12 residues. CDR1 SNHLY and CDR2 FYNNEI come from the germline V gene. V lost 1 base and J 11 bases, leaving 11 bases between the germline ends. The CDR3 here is CASSEVRGKAFF. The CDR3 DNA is TGTGCCAGCAGTGAAGTAAGGGGGAAGGCTTTCTTT.

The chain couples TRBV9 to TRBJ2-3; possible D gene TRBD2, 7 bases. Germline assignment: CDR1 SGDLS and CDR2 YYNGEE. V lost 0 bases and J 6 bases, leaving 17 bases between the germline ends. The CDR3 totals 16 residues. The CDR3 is CASSVEGGGPFDTQYF. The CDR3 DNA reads TGTGCCAGCAGCGTAGAAGGGGGAGGGCCATTCGATACGCAGTATTTT.

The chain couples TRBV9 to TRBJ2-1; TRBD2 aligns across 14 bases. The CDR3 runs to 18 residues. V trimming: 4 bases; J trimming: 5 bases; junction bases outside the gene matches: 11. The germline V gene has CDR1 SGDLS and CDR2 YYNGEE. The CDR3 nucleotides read TGTGCCAGCAGCTCGGGACTAGCGGGAGCCCTTATCGACAATGAGCAGTTCTTC. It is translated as CASSSGLAGALIDNEQFF.

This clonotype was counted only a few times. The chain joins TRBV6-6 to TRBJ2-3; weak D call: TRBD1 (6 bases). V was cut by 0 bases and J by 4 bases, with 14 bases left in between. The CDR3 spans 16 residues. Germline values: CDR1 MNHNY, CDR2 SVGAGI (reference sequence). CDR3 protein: CASSYSPGDVADTQYF. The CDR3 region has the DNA TGTGCCAGCAGTTACTCGCCAGGGGATGTGGCAGATACGCAGTATTTT.

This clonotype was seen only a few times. This chain's CDR3 is CASSYSVDSGANVLTF. The CDR3 nucleotides are TGTGCCAGCAGTTACTCGGTCGACTCTGGGGCCAACGTCCTGACTTTC. This chain joins TRBV6-6 and TRBJ2-6; the D is unclear. There are 16 residues in the CDR3. Trimming took 0 bases from V and 0 from J, leaving 6 bases between them. The germline CDR1 and CDR2 sequences are MNHNY and SVGAGI (reference sequence).

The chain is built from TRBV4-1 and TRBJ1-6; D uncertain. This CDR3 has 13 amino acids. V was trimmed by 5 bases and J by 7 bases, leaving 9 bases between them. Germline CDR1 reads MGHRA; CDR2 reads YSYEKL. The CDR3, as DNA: TGCGCCAGCAGCGGACGGAACAATTCACCCCTCCACTTT. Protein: CASSGRNNSPLHF.

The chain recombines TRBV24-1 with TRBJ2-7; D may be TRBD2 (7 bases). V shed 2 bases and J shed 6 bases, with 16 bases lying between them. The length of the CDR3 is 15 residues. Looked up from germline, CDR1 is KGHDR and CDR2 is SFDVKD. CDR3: CATSDSDRGAGEQYF. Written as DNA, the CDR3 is TGTGCCACCAGTGATTCCGACCGGGGGGCTGGCGAGCAGTACTTC.

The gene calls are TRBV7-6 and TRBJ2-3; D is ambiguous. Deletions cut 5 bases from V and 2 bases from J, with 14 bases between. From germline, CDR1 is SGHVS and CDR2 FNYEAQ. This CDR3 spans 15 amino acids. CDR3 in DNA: TGTGCCAGCAGCCCCCGATTCTCCAACACAGATACGCAGTATTTT. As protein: CASSPRFSNTDTQYF.

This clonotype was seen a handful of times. DNA of the CDR3: TGTGCCAGCAGCTTGGGCCTTACTAGGAGAGGGGAGACCCAGTACTTC. Translation: CASSLGLTRRGETQYF. J is TRBJ2-5 and V is TRBV11-2, with a weak D call TRBD2 (5 bases). Germline CDR1 reads SGHAT; CDR2 reads FQNNGV. The CDR3 runs 16 residues. V lost 3 bases, J lost 5 bases, and 19 bases lay in between.

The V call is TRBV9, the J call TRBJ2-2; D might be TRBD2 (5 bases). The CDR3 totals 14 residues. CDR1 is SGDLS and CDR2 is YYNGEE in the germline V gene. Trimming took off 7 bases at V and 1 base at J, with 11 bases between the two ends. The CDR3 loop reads CASGWTRNTGELFF. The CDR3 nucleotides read TGTGCCAGCGGCTGGACTCGGAACACCGGGGAGCTGTTTTTT.

CDR3 residues: CASRGAYEQYF. DNA of the CDR3: TGTGCCAGCAGGGGAGCCTACGAGCAGTACTTC. The chain couples TRBV25-1 to TRBJ2-7; weak D call: TRBD2 (5 bases). In germline, CDR1 is MGHDK, CDR2 SYGVNS. V lost 6 bases and J 2 bases, leaving 5 bases between the germline ends. The length of the CDR3 is 11 residues.

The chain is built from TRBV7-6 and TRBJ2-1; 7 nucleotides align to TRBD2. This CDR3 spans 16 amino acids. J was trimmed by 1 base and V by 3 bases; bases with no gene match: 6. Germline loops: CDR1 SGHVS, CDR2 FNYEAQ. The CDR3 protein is CASSFDMGGSYNEQFF. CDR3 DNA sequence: TGTGCCAGCAGCTTCGATATGGGAGGGTCCTACAATGAGCAGTTCTTC. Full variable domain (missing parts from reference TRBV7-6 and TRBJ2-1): GAGVSQSPRYKVTKRGQDVALRCDPISGHVSLYWYRQALGQGPEFLTYFNYEAQQDKSGLPNDRFSAERPEGSISTLTIQRTEQRDSAMYRCASSFDMGGSYNEQFFGPGTRLTVL.

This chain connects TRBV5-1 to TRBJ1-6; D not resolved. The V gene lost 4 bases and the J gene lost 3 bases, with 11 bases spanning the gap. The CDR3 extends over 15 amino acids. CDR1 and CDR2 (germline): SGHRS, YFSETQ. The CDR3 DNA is TGCGCCAGCAGCGTGGACGGCGTCTATAATTCACCCCTCCACTTT. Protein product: CASSVDGVYNSPLHF.

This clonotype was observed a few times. CDR3 in amino acids: CASSLVWASAIPSSYNEQFF. The DNA of the CDR3 is TGTGCCAGCAGCTTAGTGTGGGCTAGCGCGATCCCAAGCTCCTACAATGAGCAGTTCTTC. The V call is TRBV11-3, the J call TRBJ2-1; tentative D call: TRBD2 (6 bases). This CDR3 contains 20 residues. V lost 1 base and J lost 0, with 22 bases in between. Germline-derived CDR1 and CDR2 are SGHNT and YENEEA. Filled out from reference TRBV11-3 and TRBJ2-1, the complete variable domain reads EAGVVQSPRYKIIEKKQPVAFWCNPISGHNTLYWYLQNLGQGPELLIRYENEEAVDDSQLPKDRFSAERLKGVDSTLKIQPAELGDSAVYLCASSLVWASAIPSSYNEQFFGPGTRLTVL.

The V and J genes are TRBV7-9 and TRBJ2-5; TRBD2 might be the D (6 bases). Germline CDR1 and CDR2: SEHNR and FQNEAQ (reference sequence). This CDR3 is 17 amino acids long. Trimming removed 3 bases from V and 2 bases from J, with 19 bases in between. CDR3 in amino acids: CASSFDPTSDLQETQYF. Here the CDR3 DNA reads TGTGCCAGCAGCTTCGATCCGACTAGTGACCTTCAAGAGACCCAGTACTTC.

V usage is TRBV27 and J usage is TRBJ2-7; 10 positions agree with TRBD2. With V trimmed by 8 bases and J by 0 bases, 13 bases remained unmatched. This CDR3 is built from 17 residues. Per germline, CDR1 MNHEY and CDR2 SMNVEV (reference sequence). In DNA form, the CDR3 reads TGTGCCAGCGGGCCCATCCCCACTAGCGGGGACTCCTACGAGCAGTACTTC. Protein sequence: CASGPIPTSGDSYEQYF.

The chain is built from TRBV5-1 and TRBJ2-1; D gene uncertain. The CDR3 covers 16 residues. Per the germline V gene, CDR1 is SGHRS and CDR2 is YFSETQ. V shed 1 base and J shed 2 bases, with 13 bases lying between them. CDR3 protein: CASSLPVDRAYNEQFF. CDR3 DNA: TGCGCCAGCAGCTTGCCTGTGGACCGAGCCTACAATGAGCAGTTCTTC.

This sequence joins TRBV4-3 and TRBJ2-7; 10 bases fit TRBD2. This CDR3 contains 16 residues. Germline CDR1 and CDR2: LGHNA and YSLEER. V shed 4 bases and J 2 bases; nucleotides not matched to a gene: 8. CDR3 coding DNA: TGCGCCAGCAGCCCACGGACTAGCGGTCCAACCTACGAGCAGTACTTC. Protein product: CASSPRTSGPTYEQYF.

CDR3 protein: CASSYSFRPSLPTEQYF. CDR3 coding DNA: TGTGCCAGCAGTTACTCCTTTCGACCGTCTCTCCCGACCGAGCAGTACTTC. The rearrangement links TRBV6-5 to TRBJ2-7; no clear D gene. The germline V and J ends were trimmed by 0 bases and 6 bases, with 21 bases remaining between them. Germline V gives CDR1 MNHEY, CDR2 SVGAGI. The CDR3 sequence is 17 residues long.

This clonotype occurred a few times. The CDR3 coding sequence is TGTGCCAGCAGCTTCGGGACAGGGGTCATGAACACTGAAGCTTTCTTT. It yields the protein CASSFGTGVMNTEAFF. The gene calls are TRBV5-5 and TRBJ1-1; 10 bases line up with TRBD1. The CDR3 contains 16 residues. Germline assignment: CDR1 SGHKS and CDR2 YYEKEE (reference sequence). V was clipped by 2 bases and J by 0 bases; unmatched bases: 4.

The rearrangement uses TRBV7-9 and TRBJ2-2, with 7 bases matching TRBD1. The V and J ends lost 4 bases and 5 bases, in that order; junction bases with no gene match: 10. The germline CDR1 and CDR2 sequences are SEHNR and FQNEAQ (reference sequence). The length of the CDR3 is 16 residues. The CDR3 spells CASSWSPGTVTGELFF. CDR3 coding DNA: TGTGCCAGCAGCTGGAGTCCCGGGACAGTAACCGGGGAGCTGTTTTTT. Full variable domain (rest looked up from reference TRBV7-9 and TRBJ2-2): DTGVSQNPRHKITKRGQNVTFRCDPISEHNRLYWYRQTLGQGPEFLTYFQNEAQLEKSRLLSDRFSAERPKGSFSTLEIQRTEQGDSAMYLCASSWSPGTVTGELFFGEGSRLTVL.

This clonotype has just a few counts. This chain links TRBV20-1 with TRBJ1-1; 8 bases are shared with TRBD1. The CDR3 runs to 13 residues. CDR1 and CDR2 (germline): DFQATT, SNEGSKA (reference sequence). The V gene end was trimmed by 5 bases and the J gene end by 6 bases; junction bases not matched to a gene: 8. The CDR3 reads CSAWTGSGPEAFF. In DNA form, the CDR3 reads TGCAGTGCTTGGACAGGGAGTGGCCCTGAAGCTTTCTTT.

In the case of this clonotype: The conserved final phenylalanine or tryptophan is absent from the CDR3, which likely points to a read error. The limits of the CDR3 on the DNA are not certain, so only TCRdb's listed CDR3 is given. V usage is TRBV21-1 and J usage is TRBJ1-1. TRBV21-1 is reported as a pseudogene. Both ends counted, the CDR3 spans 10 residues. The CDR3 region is CASSKGRGRG.

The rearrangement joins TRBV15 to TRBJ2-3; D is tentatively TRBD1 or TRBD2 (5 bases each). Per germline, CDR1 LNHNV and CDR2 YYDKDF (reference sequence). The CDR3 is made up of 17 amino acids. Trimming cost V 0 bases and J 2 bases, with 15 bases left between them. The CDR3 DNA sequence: TGTGCCACCAGCAGAGATCCGAGGGGAACACCCACAGATACGCAGTATTTT. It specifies CATSRDPRGTPTDTQYF. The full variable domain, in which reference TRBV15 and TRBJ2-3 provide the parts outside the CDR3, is DAMVIQNPRYQVTQFGKPVTLSCSQTLNHNVMYWYQQKSSQAPKLLFHYYDKDFNNEADTPDNFQSRRPNTSFCFLDIRSPGLGDTAMYLCATSRDPRGTPTDTQYFGPGTRLTVL.

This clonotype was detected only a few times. The CDR3 loop reads CASSYSMGGNEQFF. In DNA, the CDR3 is TGTGCCAGCAGTTACTCGATGGGCGGCAATGAGCAGTTCTTC. The chain links TRBV6-5 to TRBJ2-1, with D hard to call. Per germline, CDR1 MNHEY and CDR2 SVGAGI. V was cut by 0 bases and J by 6 bases, with 9 bases left in between. This CDR3 has 14 residues.